The 8 T cell receptor beta chains listed next were all sequenced from one sample in a study of pediatric ulcerative colitis (dated by TCRdb to 2018 to 2020). The method behind the library was the immunoSEQ multiplex PCR assay. Not all clones reach the TCRdb copy of this immuneACCESS table, which keeps in-frame sequences only. Checked studies attribute under half of the gap to unresolved V genes and leave the rest unexplained. The sample profile shows tens of thousands of clones; around 73% of them were found once. In total, the top ten clones hold roughly 0.7% of the sample. During colonoscopy, one to two rectal pinch biopsies were obtained for research purposes. The sequenced material came from gut tissue. The receptors stem from a boy under 18 with moderate ulcerative colitis.

This clone was counted a few times. This chain links TRBV11-2 with TRBJ2-7, with D hard to call. Trimming left V 5 bases short and J 0 bases short, with 8 bases between. Germline CDR1 reads SGHAT; CDR2 reads FQNNGV. The CDR3 totals 13 residues. CDR3 coding DNA: TGTGCCAGCAGCCCCCGCAGCTCCTACGAGCAGTACTTC. This translates into CASSPRSSYEQYF.

This rearrangement joins TRBV27 to TRBJ2-7; 8 positions match TRBD2. This CDR3 has 16 amino acids. Germline values: CDR1 MNHEY, CDR2 SMNVEV (reference sequence). With 5 bases clipped from V and 3 bases from J, the junction kept 12 bases outside the gene matches. CDR3 amino acids: CASSPPLSGGFYEQYF. CDR3 coding DNA: TGTGCCAGCAGTCCCCCCCTCAGCGGGGGATTCTACGAGCAGTACTTC.

CDR3 nucleotides: TGTGCCAGCAGCCAGGGGGAAGGGCCCCAGCATTTT. Amino acid sequence: CASSQGEGPQHF. The chain couples TRBV4-2 to TRBJ1-5, with D possibly TRBD1 on 5 matching bases. V was clipped by 3 bases and J by 9 bases, with 9 bases between them. This CDR3 is 12 amino acids long. Germline-derived CDR1 and CDR2 are LGHNA and YNFKEQ.

The chain couples TRBV6-6 to TRBJ1-2, with a possible D match to TRBD1 (6 bases). V shed 5 bases and J shed 0 bases, with 13 bases lying between them. Per the germline V gene, CDR1 is MNHNY and CDR2 is SVGAGI (reference sequence). The CDR3 runs 15 residues. The CDR3 here is CASSRSGTTNYGYTF. CDR3 bases: TGTGCCAGCAGTAGATCCGGGACAACTAACTATGGCTACACCTTC.

This clone was detected only once. The rearrangement uses TRBV7-9 and TRBJ1-2; unclear D gene. V gave up 1 base and J gave up 8 bases, with 14 bases separating them. The CDR3 is made up of 14 amino acids. Germline V gene data show CDR1 as SEHNR and CDR2 as FQNEAQ (reference sequence). The CDR3 DNA reads TGTGCCAGCAGCTTAGAGATGACCTTCAACGGCTACACCTTC. It encodes CASSLEMTFNGYTF.

In this sample, this clone turned up once. The chain carries TRBV7-2 and TRBJ2-1; 10 bases agree with TRBD2. This CDR3 spans 18 amino acids. Trimming took 6 bases from V and 2 from J; bases not matched to a gene: 13. Germline values: CDR1 SGHTA, CDR2 FQGNSA. The DNA of the CDR3 is TGTGCCAGCAGTCCGAGCAGTGGAGCGGGGGGGGCCTACAATGAGCAGTTCTTC. Translation: CASSPSSGAGGAYNEQFF.

CDR3 in amino acids: CASSSTGFYGYTF. The CDR3 coding sequence is TGTGCCAGCAGCTCGACAGGCTTCTATGGCTACACCTTC. The chain has TRBV13 and TRBJ1-2, with D possibly being TRBD1 (6 bases). This CDR3 comprises 13 residues. Between the trimmed V and J ends, which lost 4 bases and 4 bases, there was a span of 10 bases. Germline lookup yields CDR1 PRHDT and CDR2 FYEKMQ (reference sequence). Full variable domain (missing parts from reference TRBV13 and TRBJ1-2): AAGVIQSPRHLIKEKRETATLKCYPIPRHDTVYWYQQGPGQDPQFLISFYEKMQSDKGSIPDRFSAQQFSDYHSELNMSSLELGDSALYFCASSSTGFYGYTFGSGTRLTVV.

This sequence joins TRBV30 and TRBJ2-1, with D unresolved. CDR1 GTSNPN and CDR2 SVGIG come from the germline V gene (reference sequence). The CDR3 has 14 residues. Trimming took off 0 bases at V and 6 bases at J, with 12 bases between the two ends. This CDR3 reads CAWSVRVGGNEQFF. The DNA for the CDR3 is TGTGCCTGGAGTGTCCGAGTGGGTGGCAATGAGCAGTTCTTC.